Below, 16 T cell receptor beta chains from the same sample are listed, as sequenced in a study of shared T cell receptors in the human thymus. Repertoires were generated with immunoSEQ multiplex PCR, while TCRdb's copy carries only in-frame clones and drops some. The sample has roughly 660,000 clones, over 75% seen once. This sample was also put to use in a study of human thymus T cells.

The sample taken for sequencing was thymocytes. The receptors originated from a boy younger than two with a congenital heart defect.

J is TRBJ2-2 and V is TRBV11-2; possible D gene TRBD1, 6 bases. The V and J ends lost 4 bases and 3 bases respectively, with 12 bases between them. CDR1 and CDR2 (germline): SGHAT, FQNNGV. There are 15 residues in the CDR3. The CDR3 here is CASSSPRGYTGELFF. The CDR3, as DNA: TGTGCCAGCAGCTCTCCCAGGGGATACACCGGGGAGCTGTTTTTT.

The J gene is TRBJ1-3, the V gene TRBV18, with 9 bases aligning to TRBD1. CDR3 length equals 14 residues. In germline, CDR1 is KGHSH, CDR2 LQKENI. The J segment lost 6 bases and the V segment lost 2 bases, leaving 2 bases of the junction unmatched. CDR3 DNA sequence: TGTGCCAGCTCACCAGGACAGGGGACAAACACCATATATTTT. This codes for CASSPGQGTNTIYF.

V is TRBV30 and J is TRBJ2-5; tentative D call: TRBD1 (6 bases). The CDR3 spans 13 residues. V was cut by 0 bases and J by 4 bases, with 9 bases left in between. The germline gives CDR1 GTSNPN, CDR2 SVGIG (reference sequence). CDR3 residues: CAWSVQGPETQYF. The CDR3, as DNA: TGTGCCTGGAGTGTACAGGGCCCAGAGACCCAGTACTTC.

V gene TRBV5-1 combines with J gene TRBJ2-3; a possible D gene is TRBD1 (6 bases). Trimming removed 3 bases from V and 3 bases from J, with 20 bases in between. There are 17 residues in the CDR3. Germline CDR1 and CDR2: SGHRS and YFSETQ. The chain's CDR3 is CASSSRDGGRSTDTQYF. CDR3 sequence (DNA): TGCGCCAGCAGCTCCCGCGATGGGGGCAGGAGTACAGATACGCAGTATTTT.

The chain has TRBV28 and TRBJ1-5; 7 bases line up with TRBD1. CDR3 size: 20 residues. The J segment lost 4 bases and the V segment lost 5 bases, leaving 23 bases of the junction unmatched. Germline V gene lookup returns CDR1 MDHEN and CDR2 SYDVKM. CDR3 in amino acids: CASSTARPDREIPWNQPQHF. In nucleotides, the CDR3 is TGTGCCAGCAGTACCGCTCGCCCCGACAGGGAGATCCCTTGGAATCAGCCCCAGCATTTT.

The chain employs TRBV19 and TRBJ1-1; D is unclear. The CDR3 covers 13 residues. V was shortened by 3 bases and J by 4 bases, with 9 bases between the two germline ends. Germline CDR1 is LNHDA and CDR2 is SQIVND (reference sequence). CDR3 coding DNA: TGTGCCAGTAGTATCTTGTTGGCCACTGAAGCTTTCTTT. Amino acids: CASSILLATEAFF.

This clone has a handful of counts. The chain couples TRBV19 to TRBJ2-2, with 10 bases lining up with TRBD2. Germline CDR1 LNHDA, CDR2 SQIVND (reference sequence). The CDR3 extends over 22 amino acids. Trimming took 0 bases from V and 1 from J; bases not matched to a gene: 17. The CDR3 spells CASSIDFTSRGLAMRNTGELFF. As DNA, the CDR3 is TGTGCCAGTAGTATAGATTTTACTTCCCGGGGACTAGCGATGAGGAACACCGGGGAGCTGTTTTTT.

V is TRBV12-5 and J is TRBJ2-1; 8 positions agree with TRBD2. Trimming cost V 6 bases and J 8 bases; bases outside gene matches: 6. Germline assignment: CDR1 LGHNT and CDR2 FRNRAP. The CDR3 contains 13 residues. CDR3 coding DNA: TGTGCTAGTGGCTCAGGGCGGGGGGATGAGCAGTTCTTC. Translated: CASGSGRGDEQFF.

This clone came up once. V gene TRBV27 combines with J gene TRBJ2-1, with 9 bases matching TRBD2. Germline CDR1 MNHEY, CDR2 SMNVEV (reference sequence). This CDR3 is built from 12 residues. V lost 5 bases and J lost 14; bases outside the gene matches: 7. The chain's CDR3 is CASSLGLAPKFF. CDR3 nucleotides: TGTGCCAGCAGTCTAGGACTAGCGCCGAAGTTCTTC.

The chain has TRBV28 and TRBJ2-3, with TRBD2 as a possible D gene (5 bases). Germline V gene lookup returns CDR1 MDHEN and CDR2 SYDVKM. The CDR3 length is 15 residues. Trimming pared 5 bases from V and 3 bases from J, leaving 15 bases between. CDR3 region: CASSPGKSETDTQYF. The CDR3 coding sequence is TGTGCCAGCAGTCCCGGGAAGTCGGAGACAGATACGCAGTATTTT.

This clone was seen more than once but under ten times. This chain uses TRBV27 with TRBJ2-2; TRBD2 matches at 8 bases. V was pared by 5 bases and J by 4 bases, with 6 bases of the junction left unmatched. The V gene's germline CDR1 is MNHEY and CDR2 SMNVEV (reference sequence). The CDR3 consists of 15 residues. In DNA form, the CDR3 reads TGTGCCAGCAGTCGGCGACTAGCGAGCACCGGGGAGCTGTTTTTT. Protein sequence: CASSRRLASTGELFF.

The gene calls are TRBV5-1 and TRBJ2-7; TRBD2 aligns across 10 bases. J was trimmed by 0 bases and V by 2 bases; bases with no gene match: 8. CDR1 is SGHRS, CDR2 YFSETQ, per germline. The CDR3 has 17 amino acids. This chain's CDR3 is CASSFNRLAGSSYEQYF. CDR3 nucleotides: TGCGCCAGCAGCTTTAATCGACTAGCGGGCTCCTCCTACGAGCAGTACTTC.

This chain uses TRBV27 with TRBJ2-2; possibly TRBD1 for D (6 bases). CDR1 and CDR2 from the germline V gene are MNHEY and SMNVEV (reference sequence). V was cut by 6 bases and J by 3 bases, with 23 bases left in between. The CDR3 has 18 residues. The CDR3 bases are TGTGCCAGCAGAAAACCGGGACAACCTATAATGGACACCGGGGAGCTGTTTTTT. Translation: CASRKPGQPIMDTGELFF.

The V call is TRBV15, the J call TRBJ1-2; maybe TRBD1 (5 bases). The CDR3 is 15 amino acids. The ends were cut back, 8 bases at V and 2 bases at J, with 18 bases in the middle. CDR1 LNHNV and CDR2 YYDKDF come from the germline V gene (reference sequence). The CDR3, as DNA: TGTGCCACCCAAAACCCGGGGGGAGGGAACTATGGCTACACCTTC. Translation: CATQNPGGGNYGYTF.

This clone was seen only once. The CDR3 sequence: CASSPFAGVSYEQYF. As DNA, the CDR3 is TGTGCCAGCAGCCCCTTCGCGGGGGTCTCCTACGAGCAGTACTTC. The chain links TRBV4-2 to TRBJ2-7; 7 bases align to TRBD2. CDR1 is LGHNA, CDR2 YNFKEQ, per germline. The CDR3 is made up of 15 amino acids. With 4 bases clipped from V and 0 bases from J, the junction kept 6 bases outside the gene matches.

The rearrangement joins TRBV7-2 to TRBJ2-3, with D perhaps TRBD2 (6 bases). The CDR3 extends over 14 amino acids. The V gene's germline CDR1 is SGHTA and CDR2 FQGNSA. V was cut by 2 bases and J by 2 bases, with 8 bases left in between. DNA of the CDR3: TGTGCCAGCAGCTTAAGCGGGCTCACAGATACGCAGTATTTT. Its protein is CASSLSGLTDTQYF.